These 20 T cell receptor beta chains came from one sample sequenced in a study of CXCR3-negative and CXCR3-positive naive CD8 T cells. UMI-labeled 5' RACE TRB cDNA libraries were prepared from the cells. Reprocessing the 5' RACE reads, TCRdb reports a single entry for every CDR3 protein and omits DNA. The sample data list 90,000 to 100,000 distinct CDR3 sequences. The sequenced sample consisted of naive CXCR3- CD8+ T cells from blood. As for subset: CD45RO-CCR7+CD27+CD95- naive CD8+ T cells lacking CXCR3 (TNR3-). The receptors originated from a human donor in good health. Some clones in this sample may be carry-over from other donors' samples.

The gene calls are TRBV11-2 and TRBJ2-2; TCRdb outputs TRBD1, but without DNA this stays unchecked. Germline assignment: CDR1 SGHAT and CDR2 FQNNGV. The CDR3 contains 17 residues. CDR3 protein: CASSLGLQGAFSGELFF.

The chain combines TRBV13 with TRBJ2-1; TCRdb designates TRBD2, a call that cannot be tested without DNA. Germline CDR1 PRHDT, CDR2 FYEKMQ (reference sequence). This CDR3 is 13 amino acids long. The CDR3 reads CASSAGGRHEQFF.

This chain's CDR3 is CASRTRTGYGGYTF. This chain connects TRBV12-3 or TRBV12-4 to TRBJ1-2; lacking DNA, the TRBD1 call made by TCRdb goes unchecked. The CDR3 loop spans 14 amino acids.

The chain combines TRBV9 with TRBJ2-2; TCRdb reports TRBD1, a call that lacks DNA to check it against. The CDR3 is 15 residues long. From germline, CDR1 is SGDLS and CDR2 YYNGEE. The CDR3 here is CASSVAGLNTGELFF. Full variable domain (remainder filled in from reference TRBV9 and TRBJ2-2): DSGVTQTPKHLITATGQRVTLRCSPRSGDLSVYWYQQSLDQGLQFLIQYYNGEERAKGNILERFSAQQFPDLHSELNLSSLELGDSALYFCASSVAGLNTGELFFGEGSRLTVL.

The gene calls are TRBV28 and TRBJ2-1. This CDR3 region has 13 residues. CDR1 is MDHEN and CDR2 is SYDVKM in the germline V gene. The CDR3 spells CASSLGEYNEQFF.

The chain uses TRBV2 and TRBJ2-7; TCRdb selects TRBD2, and the lack of DNA leaves this call unchecked. Looked up from germline, CDR1 is SNHLY and CDR2 is FYNNEI. There are 13 residues in the CDR3. The CDR3: CASMEGGAYEQYF.

The chain uses TRBV29-1 and TRBJ2-4. The CDR3 consists of 13 residues. Germline lookup yields CDR1 SQVTM and CDR2 ANQGSEA. The CDR3: CSVEIPTKNIQYF.

The chain joins TRBV5-1 to TRBJ2-7; checking the TCRdb D call of TRBD1 is not possible without DNA. Germline V lookup: CDR1 SGHRS, CDR2 YFSETQ. The CDR3 spans 16 residues. The CDR3 is CASSSPQGQGSHEQYF.

This chain links TRBV29-1 with TRBJ2-7; TCRdb's D call, TRBD1, is unchecked because there is no DNA. CDR3 length: 13 residues. Germline assignment: CDR1 SQVTM and CDR2 ANQGSEA. CDR3 loop: CSVERQGAGEQYF.

This chain joins TRBV5-6 and TRBJ2-2; TCRdb proposes TRBD1, but this gene call is untestable without DNA. The CDR3 contains 16 residues. Germline lookup yields CDR1 SGHDT and CDR2 YYEEEE. The chain's CDR3 is CASSFSGTANTGELFF.

The chain links TRBV6-6 to TRBJ2-1; as DNA is missing, the TRBD1 call by TCRdb cannot be tested. Per the germline V gene, CDR1 is MNHNY and CDR2 is SVGAGI (reference sequence). This CDR3 comprises 16 residues. The CDR3 is CASSYEETDTTMGQFF.

The gene calls are TRBV7-9 and TRBJ1-2; TCRdb proposes TRBD1, but this gene call is untestable without DNA. The germline CDR1 and CDR2 sequences are SEHNR and FQNEAQ (reference sequence). This CDR3 is 15 amino acids long. CDR3 loop: CASSSSGQGYYGYTF.

V gene TRBV10-1 combines with J gene TRBJ2-3. Germline CDR1 WNHNN, CDR2 SYGVQD (reference sequence). The CDR3 has 13 residues. CDR3 sequence reads: CASSDSVGNTQYF.

The chain has TRBV6-5 and TRBJ2-7. CDR1 is MNHEY, CDR2 SVGAGI, per germline. The CDR3 is 11 amino acids. The CDR3 spells CASSTDYEQYF.

The chain is built from TRBV10-2 and TRBJ1-2. The CDR3 is 13 amino acids. CDR1 and CDR2 from the germline V gene are WSHSY and SAAADI. The CDR3 loop reads CASSDQPNYGYTF.

This rearrangement joins TRBV28 to TRBJ2-5. Germline V lookup: CDR1 MDHEN, CDR2 SYDVKM. The CDR3 consists of 11 residues. The CDR3 loop is CASTYGETQYF.

CDR3 loop: CASSVADRAGANVLTF. J is TRBJ2-6 and V is TRBV9; TCRdb reports TRBD1, a call that lacks DNA to check it against. From germline, CDR1 is SGDLS and CDR2 YYNGEE. This CDR3 is built from 16 residues. The full variable domain, completed using reference TRBV9 and TRBJ2-6, is DSGVTQTPKHLITATGQRVTLRCSPRSGDLSVYWYQQSLDQGLQFLIQYYNGEERAKGNILERFSAQQFPDLHSELNLSSLELGDSALYFCASSVADRAGANVLTFGAGSRLTVL.

This chain uses TRBV11-2 with TRBJ2-5; TCRdb's D call, TRBD1, is unchecked because there is no DNA. The CDR3 extends over 15 amino acids. In germline, CDR1 is SGHAT, CDR2 FQNNGV. CDR3 loop: CASSLGRQGRETQYF.

The chain uses TRBV12-3 or TRBV12-4 and TRBJ1-1; as DNA is missing, the TRBD1 call by TCRdb cannot be tested. This CDR3 has 11 amino acids. CDR3 amino acids: CASSGGTEAFF.

The V call is TRBV6-2 or TRBV6-3, the J call TRBJ2-7; the D call from TCRdb, TRBD1, cannot be confirmed without DNA. CDR3 length: 14 amino acids. Germline CDR1 MNHEY, CDR2 SVGEGT. The CDR3 loop is CASSYRGALYEQYF.